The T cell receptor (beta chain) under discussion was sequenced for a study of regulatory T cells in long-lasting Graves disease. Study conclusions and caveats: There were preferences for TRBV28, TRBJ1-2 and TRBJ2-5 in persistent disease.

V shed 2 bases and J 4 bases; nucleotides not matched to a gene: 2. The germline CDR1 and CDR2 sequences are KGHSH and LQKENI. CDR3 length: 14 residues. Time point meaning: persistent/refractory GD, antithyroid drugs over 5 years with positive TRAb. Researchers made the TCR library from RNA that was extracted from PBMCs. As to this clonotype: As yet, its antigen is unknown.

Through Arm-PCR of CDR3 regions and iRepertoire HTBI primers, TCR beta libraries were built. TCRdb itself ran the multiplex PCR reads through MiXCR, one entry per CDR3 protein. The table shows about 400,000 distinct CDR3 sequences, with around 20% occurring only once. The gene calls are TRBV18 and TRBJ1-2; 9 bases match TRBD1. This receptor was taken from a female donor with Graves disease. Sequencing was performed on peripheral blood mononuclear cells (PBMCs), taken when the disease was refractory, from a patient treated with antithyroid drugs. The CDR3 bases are TGTGCCAGCTCACCAGGACAGGGGCCCTATGGCTACACCTTC. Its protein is CASSPGQGPYGYTF.